The rows below give T cell receptor beta chains drawn from one sample of a study of CD8+ T cells in alopecia areata. Generated by immunoSEQ multiplex PCR, the TCRdb table keeps only in-frame clones and is missing some. The data show about 180,000 clones, approximately 50% seen once. Sequencing was performed on CD8+ T cells sorted from blood, taken around week 54, from a patient treated with tofacitinib. Receptors were obtained from a human donor with alopecia areata. Both conserved end residues are part of each CDR3. Each record gives: V gene, D gene, J gene, clone size, CDR3 protein, CDR3 DNA. D genes are given only for firm matches. Clone sizes are given selectively: once, few, many, or a class where the clone is expanded.

V gene: TRBV29-1; D gene: TRBD1; J gene: TRBJ2-7; clone size: .; CDR3 protein: CSVDPGQGYEQYF; CDR3 DNA: TGCAGCGTTGACCCAGGACAGGGTTACGAGCAGTACTTC
V gene: TRBV5-4; D gene: TRBD2; J gene: TRBJ2-1; clone size: .; CDR3 protein: CASPGTSGDEQFF; CDR3 DNA: TGTGCCAGCCCCGGGACTAGCGGAGATGAGCAGTTCTTC
V gene: TRBV14; D gene: TRBD1; J gene: TRBJ2-7; clone size: many; CDR3 protein: CASSLTGISYEQYF; CDR3 DNA: TGTGCCAGCAGCCTGACAGGGATAAGCTACGAGCAGTACTTC
V gene: TRBV9; D gene: TRBD2; J gene: TRBJ2-5; clone size: .; CDR3 protein: CASSAAVAGEKETQYF; CDR3 DNA: TGTGCCAGCAGCGCCGCGGTAGCGGGGGAGAAAGAGACCCAGTACTTC
V gene: TRBV14; D gene: .; J gene: TRBJ2-5; clone size: .; CDR3 protein: CASSRYGPQYF; CDR3 DNA: TGTGCCAGCAGCCGCTACGGGCCCCAGTACTTC
V gene: TRBV7-9; D gene: .; J gene: TRBJ1-2; clone size: .; CDR3 protein: CASSPRNPNYGYTF; CDR3 DNA: TGTGCCAGCAGCCCTCGAAATCCGAACTATGGCTACACCTTC
V gene: TRBV6-5; D gene: .; J gene: TRBJ2-1; clone size: .; CDR3 protein: CASSYGPQQFF; CDR3 DNA: TGTGCCAGCAGTTACGGTCCCCAGCAGTTCTTC
V gene: TRBV5-6; D gene: .; J gene: TRBJ2-7; clone size: .; CDR3 protein: CASSPDSSYEQYF; CDR3 DNA: TGTGCCAGCAGTCCCGACAGCTCCTACGAGCAGTACTTC
V gene: TRBV19; D gene: TRBD1; J gene: TRBJ2-6; clone size: .; CDR3 protein: CASSMAGQGHGANVLTF; CDR3 DNA: TGTGCCAGTAGTATGGCGGGACAGGGGCACGGGGCCAACGTCCTGACTTTC
V gene: TRBV30; D gene: .; J gene: TRBJ2-1; clone size: .; CDR3 protein: CAWLRFYNEQFF; CDR3 DNA: TGTGCCTGGCTGCGGTTTTACAATGAGCAGTTCTTC
V gene: TRBV7-9; D gene: .; J gene: TRBJ2-1; clone size: .; CDR3 protein: CASRPRALGNEQFF; CDR3 DNA: TGTGCCAGCAGACCGAGGGCCCTTGGCAATGAGCAGTTCTTC
V gene: TRBV7-2; D gene: TRBD2; J gene: TRBJ2-3; clone size: few; CDR3 protein: CASSLVVAGGLADTQYF; CDR3 DNA: TGTGCCAGCAGCTTAGTAGTAGCGGGGGGGCTTGCAGATACGCAGTATTTT
V gene: TRBV9; D gene: TRBD2; J gene: TRBJ2-5; clone size: few; CDR3 protein: CASSVGTSGQETQYF; CDR3 DNA: TGTGCCAGCAGCGTAGGAACTAGCGGGCAAGAGACCCAGTACTTC
V gene: TRBV2; D gene: .; J gene: TRBJ2-1; clone size: .; CDR3 protein: CASRDTYNEQFF; CDR3 DNA: TGTGCCAGCAGGGACACTTACAATGAGCAGTTCTTC
V gene: TRBV27; D gene: TRBD2; J gene: TRBJ2-7; clone size: few; CDR3 protein: CASSPMPWTSGGDEQYF; CDR3 DNA: TGTGCCAGCAGTCCCATGCCCTGGACTAGCGGGGGGGACGAGCAGTACTTC
V gene: TRBV6-5; D gene: .; J gene: TRBJ1-3; clone size: .; CDR3 protein: CASQGGSSGNTIYF; CDR3 DNA: TGTGCCAGCCAAGGGGGGAGCTCTGGAAACACCATATATTTT
V gene: TRBV4-1; D gene: .; J gene: TRBJ1-1; clone size: .; CDR3 protein: CASSQDIGFEAFF; CDR3 DNA: TGCGCCAGCAGCCAAGATATCGGATTCGAAGCTTTCTTT
V gene: TRBV2; D gene: .; J gene: TRBJ1-1; clone size: once; CDR3 protein: CASRPGGNTEAFF; CDR3 DNA: TGTGCCAGCAGACCTGGGGGGAACACTGAAGCTTTCTTT
V gene: TRBV9; D gene: TRBD2; J gene: TRBJ2-7; clone size: .; CDR3 protein: CASSLAGSSYEQYF; CDR3 DNA: TGTGCCAGCAGTCTAGCGGGGAGCTCCTACGAGCAGTACTTC
V gene: TRBV6-1; D gene: TRBD1; J gene: TRBJ2-3; clone size: few; CDR3 protein: CASSHGTALGDTQYF; CDR3 DNA: TGTGCCAGCAGTCACGGGACAGCGCTTGGGGATACGCAGTATTTT
V gene: TRBV29-1; D gene: .; J gene: TRBJ1-3; clone size: few; CDR3 protein: CSVEGGPGNTIYF; CDR3 DNA: TGCAGCGTTGAAGGTGGGCCTGGAAACACCATATATTTT
V gene: TRBV29-1; D gene: .; J gene: TRBJ2-5; clone size: few; CDR3 protein: CSVTFAETQYF; CDR3 DNA: TGCAGCGTGACCTTCGCGGAGACCCAGTACTTC
V gene: TRBV7-9; D gene: .; J gene: TRBJ2-5; clone size: .; CDR3 protein: CASSLPPQETQYF; CDR3 DNA: TGTGCCAGCAGCTTACCTCCCCAAGAGACCCAGTACTTC
V gene: TRBV5-6; D gene: .; J gene: TRBJ1-5; clone size: few; CDR3 protein: CASSPGLGQPQHF; CDR3 DNA: TGTGCCAGCAGCCCAGGGTTAGGGCAGCCCCAGCATTTT
V gene: TRBV29-1; D gene: .; J gene: TRBJ2-1; clone size: .; CDR3 protein: CSVRVDEQFF; CDR3 DNA: TGCAGCGTTCGGGTCGATGAGCAGTTCTTC
V gene: TRBV9; D gene: TRBD1; J gene: TRBJ1-3; clone size: once; CDR3 protein: CASSRQGSGNTIYF; CDR3 DNA: TGTGCCAGCAGCCGACAGGGGTCTGGAAACACCATATATTTT
V gene: TRBV30; D gene: .; J gene: TRBJ1-4; clone size: .; CDR3 protein: CAWSVSGVEKLFF; CDR3 DNA: TGTGCCTGGAGTGTGTCAGGGGTAGAAAAACTGTTTTTT
V gene: TRBV10-3; D gene: TRBD1; J gene: TRBJ1-2; clone size: many; CDR3 protein: CAISEGDREHTF; CDR3 DNA: TGTGCCATCAGTGAAGGGGACAGGGAACACACCTTC